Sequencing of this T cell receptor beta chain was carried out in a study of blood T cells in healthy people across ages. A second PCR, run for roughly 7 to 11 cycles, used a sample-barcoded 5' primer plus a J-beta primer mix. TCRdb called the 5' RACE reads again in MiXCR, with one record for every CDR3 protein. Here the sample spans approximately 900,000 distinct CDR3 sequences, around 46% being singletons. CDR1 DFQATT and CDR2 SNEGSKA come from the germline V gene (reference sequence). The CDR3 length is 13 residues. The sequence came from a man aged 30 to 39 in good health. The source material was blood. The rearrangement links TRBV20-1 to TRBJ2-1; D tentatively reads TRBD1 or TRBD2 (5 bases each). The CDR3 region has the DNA TGCAGGGGGGTTAAGGGTGGCGACAATGAGCAGTTCTTC. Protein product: CRGVKGGDNEQFF.